This T cell receptor beta chain derives from a study of regulatory T cells in long-lasting Graves disease. Study outcomes and limitations: Accuracy might have suffered from few samples.

Combining iRepertoire HTBI primers with Arm-PCR of CDR3 regions, the authors built TCR beta libraries. The authors' processing: Roughly 65 TRBV and around 15 TRBJ segments were identified across samples. TCRdb re-derived calls from the multiplex PCR reads in MiXCR, one entry per CDR3 protein. The authors' filters were not applied to this entry. The profile shows approximately 350,000 distinct CDR3 sequences, roughly 24% of them singletons. Described time point: persistent/refractory GD, antithyroid drugs over 5 years with positive TRAb. TCR sequences were obtained from RNA taken from PBMCs. Enrollment of patients was through an endocrinology department in Xi'an, China. This clonotype was recorded a few times. As yet, its antigen is unknown. This CDR3 contains 13 residues. V was shortened by 6 bases and J by 6 bases, with 14 bases between the two germline ends. Germline-derived CDR1 and CDR2 are LGHDT and YNNKEL (reference sequence).

This TCR was recovered from a woman aged 40 to 50 with Graves disease. This rearrangement joins TRBV3-1 to TRBJ1-1, with D unresolved. This specimen consisted of peripheral blood mononuclear cells (PBMCs), obtained when the disease was refractory, from a patient treated with antithyroid drugs. For the CDR3, the DNA is TGTGCCAGCAGGTTTCTTACCCAACCTGAAGCTTTCTTT. Translating it yields CASRFLTQPEAFF. Full variable domain (missing parts from reference TRBV3-1 and TRBJ1-1): DTAVSQTPKYLVTQMGNDKSIKCEQNLGHDTMYWYKQDSKKFLKIMFSYNNKELIINETVPNRFSPKSPDKAHLNLHINSLELGDSAVYFCASRFLTQPEAFFGQGTRLTVV.